These 5 T cell receptor beta chains were sequenced from one sample in a study of human T cells and chemical hapten exposure. TCRdb fed the RACE reads into MiXCR, producing one record per CDR3 protein. This table holds tens of thousands of distinct CDR3 sequences, approximately 9.8% found once. Time point given: patch test 1, 2 weeks after DPC sensitization. As to treatment: therapeutic diphenylcyclopropenone sensitization with weekly scalp DPC. The specimen was whole blood, collected in connection with sensitization to the hapten diphenylcyclopropenone (DPC). The receptors derive from a woman in her thirties or forties with alopecia areata. Some clones in this sample may be carry-over from other donors' samples.

This clonotype was seen a few times. V usage is TRBV7-2 and J usage is TRBJ2-7, with D perhaps matching TRBD1 (6 bases). V dropped 1 base and J dropped 6 bases, with 13 bases sitting between them. This CDR3 has 14 residues. Germline CDR1 is SGHTA and CDR2 is FQGNSA. CDR3: CASSLGGGPSEQYF. The CDR3 DNA reads TGTGCCAGCAGCTTAGGTGGGGGCCCATCCGAGCAGTACTTC.

V gene TRBV6-5 combines with J gene TRBJ2-5; D is undetermined. Germline V CDR1 and CDR2: MNHEY, SVGAGI. This CDR3 spans 12 amino acids. Trimming removed 4 bases from V and 4 bases from J, with 7 bases in between. CDR3 coding DNA: TGTGCCAGCAGTTCCCTGTCAGAGACCCAGTACTTC. Protein sequence: CASSSLSETQYF.

The chain couples TRBV29-1 to TRBJ1-2; D gene ambiguous. The CDR3 runs 13 residues. V lost 1 base, J lost 6 bases, and 12 bases lay in between. Germline CDR1 and CDR2: SQVTM and ANQGSEA. The CDR3 reads CSVEGGGRNGYTF. The CDR3 nucleotides are TGCAGCGTTGAAGGGGGAGGGCGGAATGGCTACACCTTC.

This clonotype was recorded many times. J is TRBJ1-1 and V is TRBV6-1; 10 bases match TRBD1. V dropped 5 bases and J dropped 4; count of bases not matched to a gene: 7. Germline CDR1 is MNHNS and CDR2 is SASEGT. The CDR3 runs to 15 residues. The CDR3 DNA is TGTGCCAGCAGTCCTCGACAGGGGGCTACCACTGAAGCTTTCTTT. Translating it yields CASSPRQGATTEAFF.

This clonotype was observed a handful of times. This rearrangement joins TRBV3-1 to TRBJ2-5, with D possibly being TRBD2 (5 bases). The CDR3 has 14 amino acids. The ends were cut back, 5 bases at V and 2 bases at J, with 12 bases in the middle. The germline V gene has CDR1 LGHDT and CDR2 YNNKEL (reference sequence). CDR3 region: CASSFNGMQETQYF. The CDR3 bases are TGTGCCAGCAGCTTCAACGGGATGCAAGAGACCCAGTACTTC.